The 32 T cell receptor beta chains below come from one sample, sequenced in a study of beta chain features in type 1 diabetes. Isolated RNA was reverse transcribed in full, so expressed TCRB transcripts were sequenced. Sequenced by immunoSEQ multiplex PCR; TCRdb stores in-frame clones only, minus some. The sample gives 150,000 or so clones, roughly 53% of which show up once; approximately 0.4% is in the top ten. What was sequenced was Tregs from blood. The receptors here all came from a man aged 18-30 years in good health.

This clone was observed a handful of times. This rearrangement joins TRBV20-1 to TRBJ2-7; D call uncertain. Trimming shortened V by 3 bases and J by 9 bases, and 12 bases separated the two germline ends. CDR1 is DFQATT and CDR2 is SNEGSKA in the germline V gene (reference sequence). The CDR3 is 11 amino acids. The CDR3 sequence: CSASTRSGQYF. The CDR3 nucleotides are TGCAGTGCTAGTACCAGGTCCGGGCAGTACTTC.

This clone turned up a few times. This chain uses TRBV7-2 with TRBJ1-6, with D possibly TRBD1 on 5 matching bases. V was pared by 5 bases and J by 5 bases, with 13 bases between. The CDR3 has 15 amino acids. Germline V CDR1 and CDR2: SGHTA, FQGNSA. CDR3 loop: CASSPLTDHNSPLHF. In DNA form, the CDR3 reads TGTGCCAGCAGCCCCCTGACAGACCATAATTCACCCCTCCACTTT.

Points on this clone: Within the sample, other DNA sequences also encode this same CDR3. The V call is TRBV29-1, the J call TRBJ2-7; D unclear. V lost 0 bases and J lost 4, with 7 bases in between. CDR1 and CDR2 from the germline V gene are SQVTM and ANQGSEA. The CDR3 covers 12 residues. CDR3 protein: CSVEDRRYEQYF. Here the CDR3 DNA reads TGCAGCGTTGAAGATCGCCGGTACGAGCAGTACTTC.

The chain couples TRBV29-1 to TRBJ2-7; no firm D call. This CDR3 spans 11 amino acids. Germline CDR1 SQVTM, CDR2 ANQGSEA. Trimming left V 5 bases short and J 7 bases short, with 12 bases between. For the CDR3, the DNA is TGCAGCGTTTATCTACCGGGTGAGCAGTACTTC. It is translated as CSVYLPGEQYF.

V is TRBV25-1 and J is TRBJ1-2, with D perhaps matching TRBD1 (6 bases). Per germline, CDR1 MGHDK and CDR2 SYGVNS. CDR3 size: 14 residues. V lost 3 bases and J 10 bases, leaving 18 bases between the germline ends. The CDR3 DNA follows: TGTGCCAGCAGTGAGGACAGCCTTTTGCATGACTACACCTTC. This translates into CASSEDSLLHDYTF.

This clone appeared a single time. The chain links TRBV7-9 to TRBJ2-3; possible D gene TRBD1, 6 bases. The germline V and J ends were trimmed by 2 bases and 3 bases, with 9 bases remaining between them. This CDR3 has 14 amino acids. Germline CDR1 SEHNR, CDR2 FQNEAQ (reference sequence). The CDR3 reads CASSLQRGTDTQYF. CDR3 bases: TGTGCCAGCAGCTTACAGAGGGGGACAGATACGCAGTATTTT.

The chain is built from TRBV10-3 and TRBJ1-1; D is unresolved. V was clipped by 2 bases and J by 5 bases, with 12 bases between them. The CDR3 length is 14 residues. Germline V gives CDR1 ENHRY, CDR2 SYGVKD. The CDR3, as DNA: TGTGCCATCAGTGAGCCCCCGACGGGAACTGAAGCTTTCTTT. Translating gives CAISEPPTGTEAFF.

This clone was seen more than once but under ten times. The rearrangement uses TRBV7-9 and TRBJ2-3; D gene uncertain. The CDR3 extends over 14 amino acids. Deletions cut 3 bases from V and 2 bases from J, with 9 bases between. Germline CDR1 SEHNR, CDR2 FQNEAQ (reference sequence). CDR3 residues: CASSFGTDTDTQYF. CDR3 bases: TGTGCCAGCAGCTTTGGTACAGACACAGATACGCAGTATTTT.

This clone was seen a handful of times. The chain joins TRBV5-5 to TRBJ2-5; no clear D. The J call may be mistaken, given a closer DNA end match to TRBJ2-7. This CDR3 spans 14 amino acids. Germline V CDR1 and CDR2: SGHKS, YYEKEE (reference sequence). As DNA, the CDR3 is TGTGCCAGCAGCTTCTATTCCTCATCCTACGAGCAGTACTTC. It encodes CASSFYSSSYEQYF.

The V and J genes are TRBV7-2 and TRBJ2-7, with 10 nucleotides matching TRBD1. CDR1 SGHTA and CDR2 FQGNSA come from the germline V gene. V shed 5 bases, J shed 3 bases, and the junction held 7 bases outside the gene matches. The CDR3 extends over 15 amino acids. In DNA, the CDR3 is TGTGCCAGCAGCATTACCGGGACAGGGGTCTACGAGCAGTACTTC. Its protein product is CASSITGTGVYEQYF.

The sample holds a few counts of this clone. The rearrangement uses TRBV7-2 and TRBJ1-5, with 8 bases lining up with TRBD1. CDR3 size: 14 residues. The V and J ends lost 3 bases and 5 bases, in that order; junction bases with no gene match: 3. Per germline, CDR1 SGHTA and CDR2 FQGNSA. The CDR3 region is CASSFSDRDQPQHF. The DNA of the CDR3 is TGTGCCAGCAGCTTCTCGGACAGGGATCAGCCCCAGCATTTT.

The table lists this clone with a few counts. The chain employs TRBV7-9 and TRBJ1-5; D is unresolved. CDR1 is SEHNR, CDR2 FQNEAQ, per germline (reference sequence). The ends were cut back, 0 bases at V and 7 bases at J, with 7 bases in the middle. The CDR3 spans 13 residues. The CDR3 sequence is CASSLAGRQPQHF. CDR3 coding DNA: TGTGCCAGCAGCTTAGCGGGGAGACAGCCCCAGCATTTT.

The chain joins TRBV18 to TRBJ1-1; D is unresolved. The CDR3 runs to 11 residues. Between the trimmed V and J ends, which lost 4 bases and 6 bases, there was a span of 6 bases. Germline assignment: CDR1 KGHSH and CDR2 LQKENI. The CDR3 here is CASSQESEAFF. CDR3 bases: TGTGCCAGCTCACAGGAGTCTGAAGCTTTCTTT.

This clone has a handful of counts. The chain has TRBV5-4 and TRBJ2-5; 9 nucleotides align to TRBD1. The CDR3 sequence is 15 residues long. Unmatched junction bases numbered 7, after V lost 5 bases and J lost 2 bases. The V gene's germline CDR1 is SGHNT and CDR2 YYREEE (reference sequence). The CDR3 DNA is TGTGCCAGCAGTTATAACAGGGGGCGGCAAGAGACCCAGTACTTC. This encodes CASSYNRGRQETQYF.

V usage is TRBV29-1 and J usage is TRBJ2-3; D not resolved. The CDR3 length is 12 residues. Germline CDR1 SQVTM, CDR2 ANQGSEA. V was cut by 5 bases and J by 5 bases, with 11 bases left in between. CDR3 region: CSVSPPRDTQYF. The CDR3 nucleotides read TGCAGCGTTTCCCCACCCAGAGATACGCAGTATTTT.

In its sample, this clone was seen a few times. The chain couples TRBV10-3 to TRBJ1-2, with 7 bases identical to TRBD1. With 7 bases clipped from V and 6 bases from J, the junction kept 5 bases outside the gene matches. The V gene's germline CDR1 is ENHRY and CDR2 SYGVKD. This CDR3 has 12 residues. The CDR3 region has the DNA TGTGCCATCAATACAGGGGCGGATGGCTACACCTTC. Its protein product is CAINTGADGYTF.

In this sample, this clone turned up a few times. This rearrangement joins TRBV15 to TRBJ1-4, with no clear D. The germline V and J ends were trimmed by 6 bases and 5 bases, with 10 bases remaining between them. Germline V gene data show CDR1 as LNHNV and CDR2 as YYDKDF (reference sequence). CDR3 length equals 13 residues. The CDR3 DNA is TGTGCCACCAGTCGGGATAAAAATGAAAAACTGTTTTTT. The encoded protein is CATSRDKNEKLFF. Looking up the rest from reference TRBV15 and TRBJ1-4 gives the full variable domain: DAMVIQNPRYQVTQFGKPVTLSCSQTLNHNVMYWYQQKSSQAPKLLFHYYDKDFNNEADTPDNFQSRRPNTSFCFLDIRSPGLGDTAMYLCATSRDKNEKLFFGSGTQLSVL.

The chain combines TRBV6-6 with TRBJ2-7, with 7 bases fitting TRBD1. The CDR3 loop spans 12 amino acids. Germline V gives CDR1 MNHNY, CDR2 SVGAGI (reference sequence). The V segment lost 6 bases and the J segment 7 bases; nucleotides outside the gene matches: 6. The CDR3 nucleotides are TGTGCCAGCAGCGGACAGGTTGGGGAGCAGTACTTC. Translating gives CASSGQVGEQYF.

This chain links TRBV7-2 with TRBJ2-7; 12 bases are shared with TRBD2. This CDR3 is 14 amino acids long. Germline-derived CDR1 and CDR2 are SGHTA and FQGNSA. V lost 6 bases and J lost 3; bases outside the gene matches: 3. CDR3 DNA: TGTGCCAGCAGAGGGGGACTAGCGGGCTACGAGCAGTACTTC. Translation: CASRGGLAGYEQYF.

J is TRBJ2-4 and V is TRBV7-3; D might be TRBD2 (6 bases). Trimming stripped 5 bases from V and 8 bases from J, with 16 bases between. Germline assignment: CDR1 SGHTA and CDR2 FQGTGA. The CDR3 consists of 14 residues. CDR3 loop: CASSPGTQSDIQYF. The CDR3 coding sequence is TGTGCCAGCAGCCCGGGGACTCAATCAGACATTCAGTACTTC.

The V and J genes are TRBV5-1 and TRBJ2-1, with 9 bases identical to TRBD1. The CDR3 length is 19 residues. V shed 4 bases and J 0 bases; nucleotides not matched to a gene: 14. Germline-derived CDR1 and CDR2 are SGHRS and YFSETQ. The CDR3, as DNA: TGCGCCAGCAGCGTGGGATTGGGACAGGGTTCATTCTCCTACAATGAGCAGTTCTTC. This gives the protein CASSVGLGQGSFSYNEQFF.

Only a few counts were recorded for this clone. The CDR3 coding sequence is TGTGCCAGCAGCTTCCGGAGGTCTAGCACAGATACGCAGTATTTT. Encoded protein: CASSFRRSSTDTQYF. The chain carries TRBV7-2 and TRBJ2-3, with D possibly being TRBD2 (5 bases). The ends were cut back, 3 bases at V and 0 bases at J, with 10 bases in the middle. Germline V CDR1 and CDR2: SGHTA, FQGNSA. The CDR3 consists of 15 residues. Full variable domain (remainder filled in from reference TRBV7-2 and TRBJ2-3): GAGVSQSPSNKVTEKGKDVELRCDPISGHTALYWYRQSLGQGLEFLIYFQGNSAPDKSGLPSDRFSAERTGGSVSTLTIQRTQQEDSAVYLCASSFRRSSTDTQYFGPGTRLTVL.

Comments on this clone: This specimen includes other DNA sequences encoding the same CDR3. The chain links TRBV7-9 to TRBJ2-7; D is perhaps TRBD2 (6 bases). V was cut by 1 base and J by 0 bases, with 10 bases left in between. The CDR3 extends over 15 amino acids. CDR1 and CDR2 (germline): SEHNR, FQNEAQ (reference sequence). The CDR3 coding sequence is TGTGCCAGCAGCTTAGGTGGGGGGAGCTCCTACGAGCAGTACTTC. Translated, it gives CASSLGGGSSYEQYF.

The rearrangement joins TRBV2 to TRBJ1-1; D gene ambiguous. The ends were cut back, 5 bases at V and 0 bases at J, with 10 bases in the middle. CDR3 length: 14 residues. Germline CDR1 SNHLY, CDR2 FYNNEI. CDR3 in DNA: TGTGCCAGCAGTTTGATGACATTGAACACTGAAGCTTTCTTT. Translated, it gives CASSLMTLNTEAFF.

This chain uses TRBV25-1 with TRBJ2-2, with D perhaps matching TRBD2 (6 bases). Trimming cost V 2 bases and J 3 bases, with 10 bases left between them. The CDR3 loop spans 15 amino acids. Germline V gene sequence: CDR1 MGHDK, CDR2 SYGVNS. The CDR3 spells CASSERRVHTGELFF. DNA for the CDR3: TGTGCCAGCAGTGAAAGGAGGGTTCACACCGGGGAGCTGTTTTTT.

This clone showed up just a few times. This chain uses TRBV5-1 with TRBJ2-2; D unclear. The CDR3 consists of 16 residues. V was trimmed by 0 bases and J by 1 base, leaving 10 bases between them. Per germline, CDR1 SGHRS and CDR2 YFSETQ. The CDR3 is CASSLAVGWNTGELFF. In nucleotides, the CDR3 is TGCGCCAGCAGCTTGGCGGTCGGTTGGAACACCGGGGAGCTGTTTTTT.

This clone appeared a few times. The chain is built from TRBV5-1 and TRBJ2-1; the D is unclear. CDR1 is SGHRS, CDR2 YFSETQ, per germline. The CDR3 sequence is 13 residues long. V shed 0 bases and J shed 14 bases, with 15 bases lying between them. The CDR3 sequence is CASSLAREAPEFF. The CDR3 DNA reads as TGCGCCAGCAGCTTGGCCCGAGAGGCCCCTGAGTTCTTC.

The rearrangement uses TRBV7-9 and TRBJ2-7, with 7 nucleotides matching TRBD2. Losses at the gene ends were 4 bases for V and 3 bases for J; bases not matched to a gene: 6. Germline loops: CDR1 SEHNR, CDR2 FQNEAQ (reference sequence). The CDR3 sequence is 14 residues long. CDR3 in amino acids: CASSSWTSFYEQYF. Here the CDR3 DNA reads TGTGCCAGCAGCTCCTGGACTAGTTTCTACGAGCAGTACTTC. The full variable domain, with the rest looked up from reference TRBV7-9 and TRBJ2-7, is DTGVSQNPRHKITKRGQNVTFRCDPISEHNRLYWYRQTLGQGPEFLTYFQNEAQLEKSRLLSDRFSAERPKGSFSTLEIQRTEQGDSAMYLCASSSWTSFYEQYFGPGTRLTVT.

V gene TRBV19 combines with J gene TRBJ1-5; 8 nucleotides match TRBD1. Germline loops: CDR1 LNHDA, CDR2 SQIVND (reference sequence). V lost 4 bases to trimming and J lost 7 bases; unmatched junction nucleotides: 6. The CDR3 has 14 amino acids. CDR3 bases: TGTGCCAGTAGTAGATTACAGGGGGAGCAGCCCCAGCATTTT. It encodes CASSRLQGEQPQHF. The entire variable domain, with the rest obtained from reference TRBV19 and TRBJ1-5, is as follows: DGGITQSPKYLFRKEGQNVTLSCEQNLNHDAMYWYRQDPGQGLRLIYYSQIVNDFQKGDIAEGYSVSREKKESFPLTVTSAQKNPTAFYLCASSRLQGEQPQHFGDGTRLSIL.

The chain uses TRBV14 and TRBJ1-2, with D unclear. Germline assignment: CDR1 SGHDN and CDR2 FVKESK. CDR3 length: 13 residues. Between the trimmed V and J ends, which lost 6 bases and 7 bases, there was a span of 15 bases. DNA of the CDR3: TGTGCCAGCAGTGGCCCTTTCGGGGTTGGCTACACCTTC. Translating it yields CASSGPFGVGYTF.

The chain recombines TRBV11-2 with TRBJ2-3; 8 nucleotides line up with TRBD2. The CDR3 is made up of 16 amino acids. V shed 4 bases and J 1 base; nucleotides not matched to a gene: 7. CDR1 SGHAT and CDR2 FQNNGV come from the germline V gene. The CDR3 sequence: CASSSYGGGRTDTQYF. The CDR3 DNA follows: TGTGCCAGCAGCTCTTATGGCGGGGGGCGCACAGATACGCAGTATTTT.

This clone was observed a few times. The V call is TRBV14, the J call TRBJ2-1; D not resolved. Trimming pared 0 bases from V and 7 bases from J, leaving 10 bases between. This CDR3 is 14 amino acids long. The germline V gene has CDR1 SGHDN and CDR2 FVKESK. Here the CDR3 DNA reads TGTGCCAGCAGCCAAGATCTGGGCAGAAATGAGCAGTTCTTC. It codes for CASSQDLGRNEQFF.